These 10 T cell receptor beta chains share one sample of origin, sequenced in a study of beta chain features in type 1 diabetes. Since all of the isolated RNA was reverse transcribed, expressed TCRB transcripts were what got sequenced. The protocol was immunoSEQ multiplex PCR, while the TCRdb copy is restricted to in-frame clones and leaves out a portion. In the table there are fewer than 150,000 clones, 6.9% of which are singletons. Sequenced material: central memory CD4+ T cells from blood. The receptors were sampled from a woman in her thirties in good health.

V and J are TRBV9 and TRBJ2-1, with 9 positions matching TRBD2. Unmatched junction bases numbered 13, after V lost 3 bases and J lost 9 bases. This CDR3 comprises 16 residues. Per the germline V gene, CDR1 is SGDLS and CDR2 is YYNGEE. The CDR3 coding sequence is TGTGCCAGCAGCGCCTCCTCGGGCGGGAGGGCCATTGAGCAGTTCTTC. This translates into CASSASSGGRAIEQFF. Variable domain in full (rest from reference TRBV9 and TRBJ2-1): DSGVTQTPKHLITATGQRVTLRCSPRSGDLSVYWYQQSLDQGLQFLIQYYNGEERAKGNILERFSAQQFPDLHSELNLSSLELGDSALYFCASSASSGGRAIEQFFGPGTRLTVL.

This chain joins TRBV19 and TRBJ2-2; 8 nucleotides line up with TRBD1. V dropped 5 bases and J dropped 5; count of bases not matched to a gene: 10. The CDR3 is 16 residues long. Germline V gene lookup returns CDR1 LNHDA and CDR2 SQIVND (reference sequence). CDR3 DNA: TGTGCCAGTAGTTTCCGGACAGGGTCCTCGACCGGGGAGCTGTTTTTT. Its protein product is CASSFRTGSSTGELFF.

The sample holds a few counts of this clone. The rearrangement joins TRBV29-1 to TRBJ2-2; 7 positions agree with TRBD2. The ends lost 3 bases at V and 1 base at J; junction bases unmatched: 5. This CDR3 comprises 15 residues. The germline gives CDR1 SQVTM, CDR2 ANQGSEA. CDR3 coding DNA: TGCAGCGTTGATGCGGGAGCGGGGAACACCGGGGAGCTGTTTTTT. This encodes CSVDAGAGNTGELFF.

The table lists this clone with a few counts. The V call is TRBV28, the J call TRBJ2-3; D perhaps matches TRBD2 (5 bases). Germline V CDR1 and CDR2: MDHEN, SYDVKM. This CDR3 region has 15 residues. V lost 4 bases and J lost 6, with 17 bases in between. The CDR3: CASSSPIRRSDTQYF. Here the CDR3 DNA reads TGTGCCAGCAGTTCCCCTATTCGGAGGTCCGATACGCAGTATTTT.

This clone was seen only a few times. J is TRBJ2-7 and V is TRBV6-1; 8 nucleotides match TRBD1. The V gene's germline CDR1 is MNHNS and CDR2 SASEGT. Losses at the gene ends were 5 bases for V and 3 bases for J; bases not matched to a gene: 3. The CDR3 totals 13 residues. CDR3 sequence reads: CASSPTGDYEQYF. The CDR3, as DNA: TGTGCCAGCAGTCCGACAGGGGACTACGAGCAGTACTTC.

The rearrangement uses TRBV5-1 and TRBJ2-3; 8 positions match TRBD1. Germline assignment: CDR1 SGHRS and CDR2 YFSETQ. The CDR3 is 14 amino acids. Unmatched junction bases numbered 1, after V lost 0 bases and J lost 4 bases. CDR3 coding DNA: TGCGCCAGCAGCTTGGGACAGGGGCCAGATACGCAGTATTTT. This gives the protein CASSLGQGPDTQYF.

This clone was counted a few times. The chain uses TRBV28 and TRBJ1-5; the match to TRBD1 covers 7 bases. This CDR3 comprises 16 residues. Germline V gene sequence: CDR1 MDHEN, CDR2 SYDVKM. The trim removed 4 bases at V and 0 bases at J, leaving 6 bases unmatched. For the CDR3, the DNA is TGTGCCAGCAGTTCCAGGGGGGTTGCTAGCAATCAGCCCCAGCATTTT. Translated, it gives CASSSRGVASNQPQHF.

This clone was seen more than once but under ten times. The chain joins TRBV7-2 to TRBJ2-3; 9 nucleotides align to TRBD1. The germline V gene encodes CDR1 SGHTA and CDR2 FQGNSA. Trimming cost V 1 base and J 5 bases; bases outside gene matches: 1. The CDR3 extends over 14 amino acids. CDR3 in amino acids: CASSLVTGGDTQYF. Written as DNA, the CDR3 is TGTGCCAGCAGCTTAGTGACAGGGGGAGATACGCAGTATTTT.

The chain couples TRBV9 to TRBJ2-7, with 8 bases lining up with TRBD2. The V segment lost 6 bases and the J segment 4 bases; nucleotides outside the gene matches: 15. The CDR3 is 16 amino acids. The germline V gene encodes CDR1 SGDLS and CDR2 YYNGEE. The CDR3 sequence: CASIFQGLVPIYEQYF. Here the CDR3 DNA reads TGTGCCAGCATCTTCCAGGGACTAGTGCCTATTTACGAGCAGTACTTC.

This clone was found a few times. The chain links TRBV7-9 to TRBJ2-1; 13 bases line up with TRBD2. Germline V gene sequence: CDR1 SEHNR, CDR2 FQNEAQ (reference sequence). J was trimmed by 8 bases and V by 3 bases; bases with no gene match: 4. The CDR3 totals 15 residues. CDR3 in DNA: TGTGCCAGCAGCTTCGGACTAGCGGGAGCACATGAGCAGTTCTTC. This translates into CASSFGLAGAHEQFF.